The entry below gives a single T cell receptor beta chain sequence along with its context. The data stem from a study of glioma-infiltrating T cells after dendritic cell vaccination. Study-level background: Treatment, given 2003 to 2012, was autologous tumor lysate-pulsed dendritic cell vaccination. Dendritic cells derived from monocytes and pulsed with autologous tumor lysate formed the vaccine.

CDR3 length: 13 amino acids. Germline CDR1 is LNHDA and CDR2 is SQIVND (reference sequence). Trimming shortened V by 8 bases and J by 9 bases, and 17 bases separated the two germline ends. The PCR used 60 V beta and 13 J beta primers. TCRdb's copy holds only in-frame clones and misses some; the assay was immunoSEQ multiplex PCR. This repertoire shows roughly 90,000 clones, approximately 84% found once; its top ten account for 15% to 17%. Patients had residual fresh-frozen tumor tissue and more than two years of survival data. The TCR originated in a human donor with glioblastoma. Sequencing used blood, obtained before dendritic cell vaccination. The rearrangement joins TRBV19 to TRBJ1-5, with D unclear. The CDR3: CASSTNSGWPQHF. The CDR3 bases are TGTGCCAGTTCAACAAATTCGGGGTGGCCCCAGCATTTT.